The clone carrying this T cell receptor (beta chain) was counted a single time. Other DNA sequences in the same sample also yield this CDR3. The record originates from a study of blood T cell repertoires in COVID-19. The germline V gene encodes CDR1 MDHEN and CDR2 SYDVKM. The V segment lost 6 bases and the J segment 0 bases; nucleotides outside the gene matches: 4. CDR3 size: 15 residues. Adults between roughly 18 and 100 years of age took part from under 25 US areas. Cohort 3 recovered donors had two negative PCRs, clearance, or symptom resolution. The repertoire was sequenced with immunoSEQ multiplex PCR; TCRdb's copy has only in-frame clones and lacks some. The top ten clones hold 2.5% to 3% of a sample with about 270,000 clones, less than 90% of them seen once.

The V call is TRBV28, the J call TRBJ2-7; TRBD2 agrees at 11 bases. The specimen sequenced was PBMCs or T cells enriched from blood (not recorded which). This TCR was recovered from a woman aged 45-60 years who had recovered from COVID-19. The CDR3, as DNA: TGTGCCAGCAGGGGGGGGACTAGCGGCTCCTACGAGCAGTACTTC. Protein product: CASRGGTSGSYEQYF.